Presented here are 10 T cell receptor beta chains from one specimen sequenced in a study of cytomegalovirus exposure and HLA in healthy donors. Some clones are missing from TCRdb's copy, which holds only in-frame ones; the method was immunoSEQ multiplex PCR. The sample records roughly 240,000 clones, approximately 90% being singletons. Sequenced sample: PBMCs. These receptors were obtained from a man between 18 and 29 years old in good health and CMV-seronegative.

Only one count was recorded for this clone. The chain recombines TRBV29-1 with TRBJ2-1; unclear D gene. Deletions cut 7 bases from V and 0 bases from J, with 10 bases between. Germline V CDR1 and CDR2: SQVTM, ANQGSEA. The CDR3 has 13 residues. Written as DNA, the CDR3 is TGCAGCGCCACGGAGAGCTCCTACAATGAGCAGTTCTTC. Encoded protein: CSATESSYNEQFF.

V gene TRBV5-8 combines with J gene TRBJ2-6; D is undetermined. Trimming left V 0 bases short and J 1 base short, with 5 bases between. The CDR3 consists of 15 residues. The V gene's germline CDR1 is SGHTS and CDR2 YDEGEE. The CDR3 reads CASSLGLSGANVLTF. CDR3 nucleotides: TGTGCCAGCAGCTTGGGGCTTTCTGGGGCCAACGTCCTGACTTTC.

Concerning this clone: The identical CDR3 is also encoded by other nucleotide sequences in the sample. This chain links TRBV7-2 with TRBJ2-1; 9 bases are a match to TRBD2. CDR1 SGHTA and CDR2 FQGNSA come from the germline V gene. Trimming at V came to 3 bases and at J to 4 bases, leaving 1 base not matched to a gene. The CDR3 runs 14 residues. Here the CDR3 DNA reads TGTGCCAGCAGCTTGGCGGGAGGGTACAATGAGCAGTTCTTC. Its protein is CASSLAGGYNEQFF.

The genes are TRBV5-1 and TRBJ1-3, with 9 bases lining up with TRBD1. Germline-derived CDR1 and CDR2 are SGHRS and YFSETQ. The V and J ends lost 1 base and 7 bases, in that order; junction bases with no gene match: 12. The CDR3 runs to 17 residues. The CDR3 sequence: CASSLKGAGQGRNTIYF. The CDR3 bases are TGCGCCAGCAGCTTGAAGGGTGCGGGACAGGGTAGGAACACCATATATTTT.

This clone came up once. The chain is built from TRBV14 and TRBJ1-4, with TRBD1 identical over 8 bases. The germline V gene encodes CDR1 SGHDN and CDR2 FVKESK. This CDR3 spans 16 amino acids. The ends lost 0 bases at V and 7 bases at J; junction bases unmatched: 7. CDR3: CASSQDQDRVGEKLFF. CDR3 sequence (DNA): TGTGCCAGCAGCCAAGATCAGGACAGGGTCGGTGAAAAACTGTTTTTT. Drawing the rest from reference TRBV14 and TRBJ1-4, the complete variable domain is EAGVTQFPSHSVIEKGQTVTLRCDPISGHDNLYWYRRVMGKEIKFLLHFVKESKQDESGMPNNRFLAERTGGTYSTLKVQPAELEDSGVYFCASSQDQDRVGEKLFFGSGTQLSVL.

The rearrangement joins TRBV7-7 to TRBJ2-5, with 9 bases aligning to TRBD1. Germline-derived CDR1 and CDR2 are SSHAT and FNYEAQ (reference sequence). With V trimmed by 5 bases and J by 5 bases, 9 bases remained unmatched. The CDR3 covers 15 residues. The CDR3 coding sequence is TGTGCCAGCAGCGCAACAGGGGGCACGGCGGAGACCCAGTACTTC. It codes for CASSATGGTAETQYF.

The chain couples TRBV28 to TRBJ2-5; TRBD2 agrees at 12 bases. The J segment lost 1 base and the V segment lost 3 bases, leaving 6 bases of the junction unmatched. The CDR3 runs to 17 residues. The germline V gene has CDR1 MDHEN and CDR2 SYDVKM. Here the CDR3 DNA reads TGTGCCAGCAGTTTCTCAGGACTAGCGGGAAGCCAAGAGACCCAGTACTTC. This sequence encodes CASSFSGLAGSQETQYF.

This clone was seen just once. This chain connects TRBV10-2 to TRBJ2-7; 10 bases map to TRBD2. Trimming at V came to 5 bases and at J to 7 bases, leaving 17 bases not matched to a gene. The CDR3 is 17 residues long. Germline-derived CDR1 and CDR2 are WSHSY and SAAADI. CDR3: CASSIGSAGGPSWEQYF. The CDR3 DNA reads TGCGCCAGCAGTATCGGTTCAGCGGGAGGGCCCTCGTGGGAGCAGTACTTC.

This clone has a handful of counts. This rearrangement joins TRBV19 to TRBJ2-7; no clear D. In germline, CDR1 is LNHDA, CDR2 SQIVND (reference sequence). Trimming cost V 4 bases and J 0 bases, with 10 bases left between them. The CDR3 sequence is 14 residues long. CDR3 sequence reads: CASSNSLSSYEQYF. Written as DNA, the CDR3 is TGTGCCAGTAGTAACAGTTTAAGCTCCTACGAGCAGTACTTC.

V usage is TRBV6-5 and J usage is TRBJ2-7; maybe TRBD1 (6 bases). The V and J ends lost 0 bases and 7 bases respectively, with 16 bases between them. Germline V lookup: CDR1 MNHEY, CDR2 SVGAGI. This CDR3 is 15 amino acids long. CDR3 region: CASSYSGDNPREQYF. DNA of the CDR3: TGTGCCAGCAGTTACTCTGGGGACAACCCTAGGGAGCAGTACTTC.